This passage covers 5 T cell receptor beta chains from one sample sequenced in a study of response to subunit inactivated influenza vaccine. TCRdb independently ran MiXCR on the RT-PCR reads; one entry per CDR3 protein. This table has some 850,000 distinct CDR3 sequences, roughly 18% appearing once. The material was PBMCs from blood, obtained around 5 days after vaccination. Every receptor here comes from a man between 50 and 59 years old who received an inactivated influenza vaccine.

The table lists this clonotype with a few counts. The rearrangement uses TRBV6-5 and TRBJ1-4, with unresolved D. The CDR3 is 15 residues long. Germline V lookup: CDR1 MNHEY, CDR2 SVGAGI. Trimming removed 0 bases at V and 0 bases at J, with 5 bases between. DNA for the CDR3: TGTGCCAGCAGTTACTCAGGGTCAACTAATGAAAAACTGTTTTTT. Its protein is CASSYSGSTNEKLFF.

This clonotype was seen only a few times. The chain is built from TRBV20-1 and TRBJ1-2; 11 bases align to TRBD1. Germline lookup yields CDR1 DFQATT and CDR2 SNEGSKA (reference sequence). The CDR3 totals 15 residues. The CDR3 sequence is CSAHGQGAFNYGYTF. The CDR3 bases are TGCAGCGCGCACGGACAGGGGGCATTTAACTATGGCTACACCTTC.

The rearrangement links TRBV6-2 or TRBV6-3 to TRBJ2-1; D perhaps matches TRBD1 (5 bases). CDR3 length: 15 residues. The germline gives CDR1 MNHEY, CDR2 SVGEGT. The germline V and J ends were trimmed by 1 base and 5 bases, with 12 bases remaining between them. For the CDR3, the DNA is TGTGCCAGCAGTTACTTTCAGGGAACCCACAATGAGCAGTTCTTC. Amino acids: CASSYFQGTHNEQFF.

This clonotype turned up a few times. The chain recombines TRBV6-2 or TRBV6-3 with TRBJ2-2; D may be TRBD1 or TRBD2 (5 bases each). Between the trimmed V and J ends, which lost 7 bases and 0 bases, there was a span of 18 bases. Germline V gene sequence: CDR1 MNHEY, CDR2 SVGEGT. This CDR3 comprises 17 residues. The CDR3 DNA is TGTGCCAGCACCCCCGGGTGGGGGACCGCGAACACCGGGGAGCTGTTTTTT. Its protein is CASTPGWGTANTGELFF.

This clonotype was recorded many times. The chain recombines TRBV6-1 with TRBJ2-7; D may be TRBD2 (5 bases). V lost 7 bases to trimming and J lost 2 bases, with 15 bases between them. Germline V gives CDR1 MNHNS, CDR2 SASEGT. This CDR3 region has 14 residues. The CDR3 DNA follows: TGTGCCAGCACCCGGAGCGACGGGGCCTACGAGCAGTACTTC. This gives the protein CASTRSDGAYEQYF.